The following is a T cell receptor (beta chain) sequence with its context. Its antigen remains unidentified. The PCR was carried out with 60 Vbeta primers and 13 Jbeta primers. Profiling relied on immunoSEQ multiplex PCR, and the TCRdb table lists in-frame clones only, not all of them. Here the sample spans 60,000 to 70,000 clones, roughly 80% being singletons. This sample is drawn from a study of cytomegalovirus exposure and HLA in healthy donors. Findings and caveats of the study: According to an earlier analysis, most TCR beta V segments yielded productive rearrangements about 90% or about 30% of the time. Across donors, presence/absence analyses took sequencing depth to be roughly uniform.

The CDR3 is 11 residues long. Germline V gene lookup returns CDR1 GTSNPN and CDR2 SVGIG (reference sequence). Trimming removed 7 bases at V and 4 bases at J, with 7 bases between. This TCR was sampled from a woman aged 35 to 49 in good health and CMV-seropositive. V and J are TRBV30 and TRBJ1-4, with D hard to call. Sequenced material: PBMCs. Written as DNA, the CDR3 is TGTGCCTCGCACAGTAATGAAAAACTGTTTTTT. This sequence encodes CASHSNEKLFF.